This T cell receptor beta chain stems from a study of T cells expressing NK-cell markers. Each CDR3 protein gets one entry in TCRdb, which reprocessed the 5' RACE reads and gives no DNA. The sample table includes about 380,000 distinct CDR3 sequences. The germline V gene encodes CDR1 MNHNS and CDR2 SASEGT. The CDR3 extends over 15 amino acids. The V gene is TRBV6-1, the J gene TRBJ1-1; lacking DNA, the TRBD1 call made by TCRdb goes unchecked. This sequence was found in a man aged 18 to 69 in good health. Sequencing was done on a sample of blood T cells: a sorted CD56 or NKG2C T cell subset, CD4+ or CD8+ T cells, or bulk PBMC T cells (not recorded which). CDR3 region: CATLPRGQGQTEAFF.